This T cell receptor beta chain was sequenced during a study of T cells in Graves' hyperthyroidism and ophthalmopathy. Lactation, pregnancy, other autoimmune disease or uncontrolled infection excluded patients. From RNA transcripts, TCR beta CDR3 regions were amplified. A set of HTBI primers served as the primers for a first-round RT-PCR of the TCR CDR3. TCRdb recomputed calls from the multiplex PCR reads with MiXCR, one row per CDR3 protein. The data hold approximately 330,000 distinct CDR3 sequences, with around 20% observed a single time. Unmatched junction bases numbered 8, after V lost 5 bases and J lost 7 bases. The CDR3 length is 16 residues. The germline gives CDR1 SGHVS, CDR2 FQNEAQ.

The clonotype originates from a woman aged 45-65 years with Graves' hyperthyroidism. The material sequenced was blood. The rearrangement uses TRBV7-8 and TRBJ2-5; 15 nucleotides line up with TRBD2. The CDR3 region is CASSHPGLAGGGTQYF. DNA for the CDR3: TGTGCCAGCAGCCACCCGGGACTAGCGGGGGGAGGGACCCAGTACTTC.